The entry that follows covers one T cell receptor beta chain sequence. Its antigen is unknown. Genomic DNA was employed as the template in profiling TCR beta VDJ and CDR3. TCRdb independently ran MiXCR on the reads; one entry per CDR3 protein. The sample lists 200,000 or so distinct CDR3 sequences; around 65% were seen once. This sample is drawn from a study of CD8+CD57+ T cells in acquired aplastic anemia. Across the study: DNA recovered from sorted CD4+ and CD8+ cells had a mean of around 3.3 ug.

Germline V gene sequence: CDR1 SNHLY, CDR2 FYNNEI. This CDR3 has 13 residues. Trimming left V 6 bases short and J 0 bases short, with 8 bases between. Broader study findings: Patients shared twenty-nine CD8+ CDR3 sequences with controls. CD8+ Simpson's diversity did not differ significantly between patients and controls.

The rearrangement links TRBV2 to TRBJ1-1; no firm D call. This TCR came from a human donor with severe aplastic anemia or a healthy control (not recorded which). Source material: sorted CD4+, CD8+, or CD8+CD57+ T cells (not recorded which) from PBMCs. The DNA for the CDR3 is TGTGCCAGCAGACCCCTCATGAACACTGAAGCTTTCTTT. Amino acid sequence: CASRPLMNTEAFF.